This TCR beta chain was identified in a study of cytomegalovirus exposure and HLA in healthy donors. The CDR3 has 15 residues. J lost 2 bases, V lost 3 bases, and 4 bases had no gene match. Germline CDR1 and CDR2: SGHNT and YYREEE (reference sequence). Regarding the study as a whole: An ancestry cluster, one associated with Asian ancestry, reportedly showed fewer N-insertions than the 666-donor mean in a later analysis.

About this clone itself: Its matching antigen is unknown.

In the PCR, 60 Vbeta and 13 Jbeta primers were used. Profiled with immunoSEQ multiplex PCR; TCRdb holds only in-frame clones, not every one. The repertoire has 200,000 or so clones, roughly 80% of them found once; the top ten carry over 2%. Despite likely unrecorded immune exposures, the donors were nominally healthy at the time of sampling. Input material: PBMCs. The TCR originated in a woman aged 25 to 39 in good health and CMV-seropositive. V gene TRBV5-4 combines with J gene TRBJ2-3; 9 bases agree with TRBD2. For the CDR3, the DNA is TGTGCCAGCAGCTGGCGACTAGCGGACACAGATACGCAGTATTTT. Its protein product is CASSWRLADTDTQYF. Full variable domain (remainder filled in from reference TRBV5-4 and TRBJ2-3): ETGVTQSPTHLIKTRGQQVTLRCSSQSGHNTVSWYQQALGQGPQFIFQYYREEENGRGNFPPRFSGLQFPNYSSELNVNALELDDSALYLCASSWRLADTDTQYFGPGTRLTVL.